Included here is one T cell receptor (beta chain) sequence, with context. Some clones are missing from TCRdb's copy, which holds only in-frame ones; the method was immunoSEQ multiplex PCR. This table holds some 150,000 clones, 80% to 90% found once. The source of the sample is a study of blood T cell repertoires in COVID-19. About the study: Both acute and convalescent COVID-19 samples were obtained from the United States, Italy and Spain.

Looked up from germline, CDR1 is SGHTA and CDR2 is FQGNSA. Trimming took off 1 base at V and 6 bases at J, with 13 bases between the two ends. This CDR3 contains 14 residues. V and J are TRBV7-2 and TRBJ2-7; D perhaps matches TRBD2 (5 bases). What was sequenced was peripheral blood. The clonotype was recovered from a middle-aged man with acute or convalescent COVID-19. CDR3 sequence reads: CASSLVVSGSEQYF. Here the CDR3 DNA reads TGTGCCAGCAGCTTAGTAGTCTCGGGGTCCGAGCAGTACTTC.